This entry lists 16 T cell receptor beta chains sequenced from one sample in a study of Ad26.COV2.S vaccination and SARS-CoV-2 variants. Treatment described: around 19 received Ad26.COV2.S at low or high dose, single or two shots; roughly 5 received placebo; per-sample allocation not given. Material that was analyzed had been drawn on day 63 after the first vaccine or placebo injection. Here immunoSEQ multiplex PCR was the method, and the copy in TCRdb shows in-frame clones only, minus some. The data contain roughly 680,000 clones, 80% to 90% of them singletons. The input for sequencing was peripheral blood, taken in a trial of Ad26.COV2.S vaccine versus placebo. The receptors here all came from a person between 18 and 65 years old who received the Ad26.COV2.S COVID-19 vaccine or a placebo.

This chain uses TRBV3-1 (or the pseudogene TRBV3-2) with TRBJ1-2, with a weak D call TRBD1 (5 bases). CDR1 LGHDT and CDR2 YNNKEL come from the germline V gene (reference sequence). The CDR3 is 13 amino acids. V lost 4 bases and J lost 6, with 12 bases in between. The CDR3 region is CASSPPGTDGYTF. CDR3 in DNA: TGTGCCAGCAGCCCTCCCGGGACGGATGGCTACACCTTC.

CDR3 in amino acids: CASSAGTGGGNEQFF. The CDR3, as DNA: TGTGCCAGCAGCGCCGGGACAGGGGGTGGCAATGAGCAGTTCTTC. V is TRBV9 and J is TRBJ2-1; 11 positions agree with TRBD1. Germline V gene data show CDR1 as SGDLS and CDR2 as YYNGEE. The CDR3 totals 15 residues. The V gene end was trimmed by 3 bases and the J gene end by 6 bases; junction bases not matched to a gene: 5.

CDR3 bases: TGTGCCAGCAGCTTAGCGGGGCGGGGGCAATACAATGAGCAGTTCTTC. Translation gives CASSLAGRGQYNEQFF. The gene calls are TRBV7-2 and TRBJ2-1, with a weak D call TRBD2 (7 bases). The CDR3 is 16 residues long. V shed 0 bases and J shed 4 bases, with 13 bases lying between them. In germline, CDR1 is SGHTA, CDR2 FQGNSA.

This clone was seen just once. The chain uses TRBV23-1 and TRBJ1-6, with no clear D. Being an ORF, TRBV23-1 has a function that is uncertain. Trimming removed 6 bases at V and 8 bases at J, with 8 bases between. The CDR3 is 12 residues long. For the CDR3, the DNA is TGCGCCAGCAGGGCGTCGCATTCACCCCTCCACTTT. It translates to CASRASHSPLHF.

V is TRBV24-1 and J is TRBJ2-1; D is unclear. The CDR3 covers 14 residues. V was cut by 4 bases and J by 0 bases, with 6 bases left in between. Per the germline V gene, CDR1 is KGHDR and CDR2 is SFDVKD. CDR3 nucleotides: TGTGCCACCAGTGACGCCTACTCCTACAATGAGCAGTTCTTC. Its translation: CATSDAYSYNEQFF.

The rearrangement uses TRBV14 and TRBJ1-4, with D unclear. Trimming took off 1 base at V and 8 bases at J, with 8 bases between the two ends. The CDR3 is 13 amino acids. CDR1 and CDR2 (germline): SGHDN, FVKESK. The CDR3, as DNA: TGTGCCAGCAGCCAAGGGAGTAGAGAAAAACTGTTTTTT. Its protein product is CASSQGSREKLFF. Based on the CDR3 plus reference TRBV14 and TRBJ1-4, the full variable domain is EAGVTQFPSHSVIEKGQTVTLRCDPISGHDNLYWYRRVMGKEIKFLLHFVKESKQDESGMPNNRFLAERTGGTYSTLKVQPAELEDSGVYFCASSQGSREKLFFGSGTQLSVL.

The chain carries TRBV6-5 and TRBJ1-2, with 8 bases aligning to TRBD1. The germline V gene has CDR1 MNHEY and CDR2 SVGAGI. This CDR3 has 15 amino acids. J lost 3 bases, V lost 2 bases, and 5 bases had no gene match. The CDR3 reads CASSYAPTGDYGYTF. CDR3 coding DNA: TGTGCCAGCAGTTACGCCCCGACAGGGGACTATGGCTACACCTTC.

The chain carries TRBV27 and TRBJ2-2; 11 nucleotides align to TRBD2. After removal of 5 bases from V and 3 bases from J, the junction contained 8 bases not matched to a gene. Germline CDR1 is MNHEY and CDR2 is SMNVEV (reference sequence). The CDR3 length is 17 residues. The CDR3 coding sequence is TGTGCCAGCAGTCTGACCGGGACTAGCGGATACACCGGGGAGCTGTTTTTT. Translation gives CASSLTGTSGYTGELFF.

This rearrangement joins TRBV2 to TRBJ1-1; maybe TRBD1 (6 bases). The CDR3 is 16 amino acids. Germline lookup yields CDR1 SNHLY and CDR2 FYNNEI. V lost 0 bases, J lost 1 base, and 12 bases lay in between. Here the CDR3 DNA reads TGTGCCAGCAGTGAAGCCGACAGGCTCGGGAACACTGAAGCTTTCTTT. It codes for CASSEADRLGNTEAFF.

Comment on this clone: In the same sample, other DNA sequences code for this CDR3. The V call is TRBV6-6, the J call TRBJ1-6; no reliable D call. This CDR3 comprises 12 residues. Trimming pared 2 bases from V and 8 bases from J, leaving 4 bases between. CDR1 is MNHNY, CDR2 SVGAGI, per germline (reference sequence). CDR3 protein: CASSYGDSPLHF. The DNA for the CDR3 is TGTGCCAGCAGTTACGGAGATTCACCCCTCCACTTT.

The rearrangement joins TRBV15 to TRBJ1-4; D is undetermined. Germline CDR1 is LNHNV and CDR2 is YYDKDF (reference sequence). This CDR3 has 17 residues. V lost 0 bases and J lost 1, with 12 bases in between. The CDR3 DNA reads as TGTGCCACCAGCAGAGATGGGAGTATCATAACTAATGAAAAACTGTTTTTT. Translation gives CATSRDGSIITNEKLFF.

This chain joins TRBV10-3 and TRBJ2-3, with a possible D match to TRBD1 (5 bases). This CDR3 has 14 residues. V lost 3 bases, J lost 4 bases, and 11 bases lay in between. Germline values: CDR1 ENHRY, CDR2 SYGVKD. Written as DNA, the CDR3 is TGTGCCATCAGTGAAACACAGGTCCCAGATACGCAGTATTTT. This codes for CAISETQVPDTQYF.

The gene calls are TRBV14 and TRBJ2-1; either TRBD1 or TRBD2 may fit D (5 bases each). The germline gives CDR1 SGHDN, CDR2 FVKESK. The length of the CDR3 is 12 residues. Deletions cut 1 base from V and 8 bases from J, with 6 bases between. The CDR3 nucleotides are TGTGCCAGCAGCCAAGGAGGGGATGAGCAGTTCTTC. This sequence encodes CASSQGGDEQFF.

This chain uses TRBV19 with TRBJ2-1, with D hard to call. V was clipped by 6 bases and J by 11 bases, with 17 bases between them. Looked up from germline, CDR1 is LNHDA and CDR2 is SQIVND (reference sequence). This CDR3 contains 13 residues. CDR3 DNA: TGTGCCAGTAGCCCCCAAGCCGTACCACAGCAGTTCTTC. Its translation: CASSPQAVPQQFF.

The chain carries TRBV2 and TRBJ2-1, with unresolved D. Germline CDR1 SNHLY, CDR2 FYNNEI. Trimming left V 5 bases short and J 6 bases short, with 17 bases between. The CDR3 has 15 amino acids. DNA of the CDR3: TGTGCCAGCAGTTTCGGCCCTGCATCGGGCAATGAGCAGTTCTTC. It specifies CASSFGPASGNEQFF.

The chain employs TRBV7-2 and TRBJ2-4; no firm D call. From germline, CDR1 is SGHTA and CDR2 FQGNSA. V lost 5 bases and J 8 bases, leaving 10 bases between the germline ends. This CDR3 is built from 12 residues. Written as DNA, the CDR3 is TGTGCCAGCAGCCTTGGAGTTCACATTCAGTACTTC. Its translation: CASSLGVHIQYF.